Given below is one T cell receptor (beta chain) in context. MiXCR, applied by TCRdb to the 5' RACE reads, yields one record per CDR3 protein. The sample holds roughly 80,000 distinct CDR3 sequences, 7% to 9% seen once. These data come from a study of spatial heterogeneity in lung cancer. Background on the study: Every unique TCR and UMI combination, on average, appeared more than ten times in raw reads.

Time point in this sample: sample taken at primary tumor resection. This CDR3 has 13 amino acids. The V gene end was trimmed by 1 base and the J gene end by 6 bases; junction bases not matched to a gene: 2. CDR1 and CDR2 from the germline V gene are SGHAT and FQNNGV. This chain uses TRBV11-2 with TRBJ2-5; TRBD2 matches at 7 bases. This sample comprised PBMCs, obtained at surgery. This TCR was sampled from a male donor with early-stage non-small cell lung cancer. As DNA, the CDR3 is TGTGCCAGCAGCTTAGGGGAGGGTCAGACCCAGTACTTC. This encodes CASSLGEGQTQYF.